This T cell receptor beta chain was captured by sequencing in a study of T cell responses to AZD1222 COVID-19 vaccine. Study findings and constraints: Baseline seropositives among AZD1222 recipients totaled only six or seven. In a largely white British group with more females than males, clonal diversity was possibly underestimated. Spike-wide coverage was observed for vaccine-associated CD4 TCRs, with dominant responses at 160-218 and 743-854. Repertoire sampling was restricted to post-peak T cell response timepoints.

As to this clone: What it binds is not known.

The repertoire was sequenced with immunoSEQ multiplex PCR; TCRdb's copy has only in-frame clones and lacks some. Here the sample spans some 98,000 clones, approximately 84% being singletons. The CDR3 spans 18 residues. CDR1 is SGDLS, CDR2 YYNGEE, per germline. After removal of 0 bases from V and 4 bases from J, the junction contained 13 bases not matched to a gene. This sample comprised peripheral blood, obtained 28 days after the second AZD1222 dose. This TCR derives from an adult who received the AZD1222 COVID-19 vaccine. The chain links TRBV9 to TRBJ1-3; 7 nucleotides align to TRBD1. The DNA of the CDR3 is TGTGCCAGCAGCGTAGGTACAGGGGAAGGGAGCTCCGGAAACACCATATATTTT. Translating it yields CASSVGTGEGSSGNTIYF.